This T cell receptor (beta chain) derives from a study of post-analysis software for immune sequencing data. Study-wide background: Multiple sclerosis in the patients followed relapsing-remitting, secondary progressive and progressive-relapsing courses. Study-wide results and caveats: Controls had lower frequencies than patients of 4 or 5 TRBV segments, which included TRBV5-6, TRBV5-1 and TRBV20-1. Diversity measured as normalized Chao1 was significantly lower in multiple sclerosis patients than in controls. Batch-mates among the samples co-clustered strongly by F measure.

TCR beta cDNA libraries had unique molecular identifiers. Using its own MiXCR run on the PCR reads, TCRdb lists one record per CDR3 protein. The repertoire holds roughly 570,000 distinct CDR3 sequences, with roughly 34% as singletons. Germline lookup yields CDR1 SQVTM and CDR2 ANQGSEA. V was clipped by 7 bases and J by 0 bases, with 12 bases between them. There are 13 residues in the CDR3. With regard to this clonotype: Its antigen is unknown.

The chain has TRBV29-1 and TRBJ1-1; D is unclear. Sequenced input: blood. This TCR came from a girl between 2 and 17 years old with multiple sclerosis. The CDR3 DNA sequence: TGCAGCGCCAAACTTCTTATGAACACTGAAGCTTTCTTT. Its translation: CSAKLLMNTEAFF. The full variable domain, in which reference TRBV29-1 and TRBJ1-1 provide the parts outside the CDR3, is SAVISQKPSRDICQRGTSLTIQCQVDSQVTMMFWYRQQPGQSLTLIATANQGSEATYESGFVIDKFPISRPNLTFSTLTVSNMSPEDSSIYLCSAKLLMNTEAFFGQGTRLTVV.